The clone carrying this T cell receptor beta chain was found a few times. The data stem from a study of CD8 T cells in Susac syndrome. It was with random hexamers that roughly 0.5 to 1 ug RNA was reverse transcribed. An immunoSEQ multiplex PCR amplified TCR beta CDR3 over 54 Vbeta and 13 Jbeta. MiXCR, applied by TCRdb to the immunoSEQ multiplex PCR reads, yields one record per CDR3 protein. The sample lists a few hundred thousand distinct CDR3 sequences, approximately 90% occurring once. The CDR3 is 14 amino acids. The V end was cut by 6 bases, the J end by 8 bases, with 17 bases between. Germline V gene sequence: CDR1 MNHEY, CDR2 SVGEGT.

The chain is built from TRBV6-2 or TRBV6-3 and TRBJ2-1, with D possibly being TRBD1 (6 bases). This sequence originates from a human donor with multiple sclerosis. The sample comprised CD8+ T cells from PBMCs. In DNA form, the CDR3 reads TGTGCCAGCAGCCGAAGCGTACAGGGTCATGAGCAGTTCTTC. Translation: CASSRSVQGHEQFF.